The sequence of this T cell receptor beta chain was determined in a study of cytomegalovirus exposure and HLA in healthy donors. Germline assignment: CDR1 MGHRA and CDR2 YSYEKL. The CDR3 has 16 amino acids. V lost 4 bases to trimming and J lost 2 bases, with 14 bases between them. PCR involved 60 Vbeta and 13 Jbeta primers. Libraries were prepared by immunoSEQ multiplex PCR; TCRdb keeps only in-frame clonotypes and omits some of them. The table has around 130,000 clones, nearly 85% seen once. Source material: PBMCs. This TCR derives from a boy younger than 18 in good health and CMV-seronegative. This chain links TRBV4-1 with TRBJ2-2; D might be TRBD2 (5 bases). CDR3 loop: CASSPRPGINTGELFF. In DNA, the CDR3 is TGCGCCAGCAGCCCAAGACCGGGAATAAACACCGGGGAGCTGTTTTTT.